Presented here are 2 T cell receptor beta chains from one specimen sequenced in a study of T cells in localized non-small cell lung cancer. Generated by immunoSEQ multiplex PCR, the TCRdb table keeps only in-frame clones and is missing some. The table records tens of thousands of clones, around 93% of them present only once. Sequenced here: peripheral blood, sampled before any cancer treatment. The origin of the receptors is a female donor over 55 with stage I lung adenocarcinoma.

This clone has just one count. The V and J genes are TRBV5-6 and TRBJ1-6; 7 bases are shared with TRBD1. The CDR3 totals 15 residues. Trimming removed 0 bases from V and 11 bases from J; junction bases left unmatched: 8. Germline V gene sequence: CDR1 SGHDT, CDR2 YYEEEE. The DNA of the CDR3 is TGTGCCAGCAGCTTGGGACAGGGTTTAGTGGCACCCCTCCACTTT. Its translation: CASSLGQGLVAPLHF.

The rearrangement joins TRBV11-2 to TRBJ1-5; no clear D. Germline CDR1 SGHAT, CDR2 FQNNGV. Trimming took off 2 bases at V and 7 bases at J, with 12 bases between the two ends. This CDR3 is built from 14 residues. The CDR3: CASSLRPGPQPQHF. The CDR3 bases are TGTGCCAGCAGCTTACGGCCAGGACCCCAGCCCCAGCATTTT.